Below, 28 T cell receptor beta chains from the same sample are listed, as sequenced in a study of T cell repertoires in aging, cancer and after chemotherapy. TRB rearrangements spanning V, D and J were amplified using mixed TRB-A/B primers. TCRdb re-called the multiplex PCR reads through MiXCR, storing one row per CDR3 protein. The table records some 7,000 distinct CDR3 sequences, less than 30% of them present only once. Amplification of TCR beta used genomic DNA extracted from peripheral blood. The sample consisted of blood. The source is a human donor with a blood cancer. The donor label of this sample is uncertain.

Sample share makes this clonotype medium-sized (0.01 to 0.1%). The chain couples TRBV19 to TRBJ2-6, with TRBD1 matching 7 bases. Germline V gene sequence: CDR1 LNHDA, CDR2 SQIVND (reference sequence). Trimming cost V 5 bases and J 2 bases; bases outside gene matches: 3. The CDR3 has 15 amino acids. The chain's CDR3 is CASSDRATGANVLTF. CDR3 nucleotide sequence: TGTGCCAGTAGTGACAGGGCAACTGGGGCCAACGTCCTGACTTTC.

The rearrangement links TRBV6-6 to TRBJ1-1, with no clear D. This CDR3 has 13 amino acids. Germline V gene sequence: CDR1 MNHNY, CDR2 SVGAGI (reference sequence). The V gene lost 2 bases and the J gene lost 1 base, with 5 bases spanning the gap. The CDR3 loop is CASSYVANTEAFF. The CDR3 nucleotides read TGTGCCAGCAGTTACGTTGCGAACACTGAAGCTTTCTTT.

The chain employs TRBV6-4 and TRBJ1-2; D not certain. The CDR3 is 14 residues long. Looked up from germline, CDR1 is MRHNA and CDR2 is SNTAGT. Trimming took 2 bases from V and 8 from J, leaving 15 bases between them. For the CDR3, the DNA is TGTGCCAGCAGTGACGGCCTAGGGCGTGAGGGCTACACCTTC. Amino acid sequence: CASSDGLGREGYTF.

The chain employs TRBV5-1 and TRBJ2-3; weak D call: TRBD2 (5 bases). Germline CDR1 SGHRS, CDR2 YFSETQ. This CDR3 has 15 residues. V lost 5 bases to trimming and J lost 2 bases, with 15 bases between them. The CDR3: CASSKDLGPTDTQYF. CDR3 DNA sequence: TGCGCCAGCAGTAAGGACTTGGGCCCCACAGATACGCAGTATTTT.

The chain carries TRBV18 and TRBJ1-4; D may be TRBD1 (6 bases). Germline V CDR1 and CDR2: KGHSH, LQKENI. The V gene lost 5 bases and the J gene lost 7 bases, with 11 bases spanning the gap. The CDR3 loop spans 13 amino acids. The CDR3 region is CASSRTGSEKLFF. CDR3 nucleotides: TGTGCCAGCTCAAGAACAGGGAGTGAAAAACTGTTTTTT.

This clonotype was detected only a few times. The CDR3 DNA sequence: TGTGCCAGCAGTTTTAATTTGCGGGGGCGATCCGGGGAGCTGTTTTTT. This codes for CASSFNLRGRSGELFF. The genes are TRBV27 and TRBJ2-2, with a tentative D call TRBD2 (7 bases). Trimming removed 3 bases from V and 6 bases from J, with 17 bases in between. The CDR3 spans 16 residues. CDR1 MNHEY and CDR2 SMNVEV come from the germline V gene (reference sequence).

The chain uses TRBV6-2 or TRBV6-3 and TRBJ1-1; D not resolved. Trimming left V 0 bases short and J 1 base short, with 15 bases between. The CDR3 is 17 residues long. Germline CDR1 reads MNHEY; CDR2 reads SVGEGT. This chain's CDR3 is CASSYSWASGANTEAFF. CDR3 DNA sequence: TGTGCCAGCAGTTACTCGTGGGCTTCGGGAGCGAACACTGAAGCTTTCTTT.

The rearrangement joins TRBV7-9 to TRBJ2-7; 7 bases map to TRBD2. The CDR3 contains 14 residues. V trimming: 3 bases; J trimming: 3 bases; junction bases outside the gene matches: 5. Germline V gene lookup returns CDR1 SEHNR and CDR2 FQNEAQ (reference sequence). The CDR3 region has the DNA TGTGCCAGCAGCTTGGGGGGGAATCGCTACGAGCAGTACTTC. Amino acids: CASSLGGNRYEQYF.

The chain links TRBV27 to TRBJ1-1; no firm D call. Germline assignment: CDR1 MNHEY and CDR2 SMNVEV (reference sequence). The CDR3 has 13 amino acids. Deletions cut 2 bases from V and 3 bases from J, with 7 bases between. This CDR3 is CASSLLGYTEAFF. For the CDR3, the DNA is TGTGCCAGCAGTTTACTCGGGTACACTGAAGCTTTCTTT.

A few counts support this clonotype. CDR3 nucleotide sequence: TGTGCCATCAGTGAGGGGACTGATGGCTACACCTTC. Translation: CAISEGTDGYTF. The chain recombines TRBV10-3 with TRBJ1-2, with D perhaps TRBD1 (5 bases). CDR3 length: 12 residues. Germline CDR1 ENHRY, CDR2 SYGVKD. V lost 2 bases to trimming and J lost 6 bases, with 7 bases between them.

With regard to this clonotype: Since a much larger clone is just one base distant, this may be a read error. This chain's CDR3 is CATSSGGRRAGANGLTF. CDR3 coding DNA: TGTGCCACCAGCAGCGGGGGACGGAGAGCTGGGGCCAACGGCCTGACTTTC. The chain employs TRBV15 and TRBJ2-6; D is possibly TRBD2 (6 bases). The CDR3 sequence is 17 residues long. CDR1 LNHNV and CDR2 YYDKDF come from the germline V gene (reference sequence).

The rearrangement joins TRBV14 to TRBJ1-1; D ambiguous. Germline lookup yields CDR1 SGHDN and CDR2 FVKESK. The CDR3 is made up of 11 amino acids. V lost 1 base and J lost 9, with 6 bases in between. Written as DNA, the CDR3 is TGTGCCAGCAGCCAAGCCTCAAAAGCTTTCTTT. Translating gives CASSQASKAFF.

This clonotype has a count of ten or more. The gene calls are TRBV10-3 and TRBJ2-7; TRBD1 is a possible D gene (6 bases). In germline, CDR1 is ENHRY, CDR2 SYGVKD. This CDR3 has 14 residues. V lost 5 bases, J lost 2 bases, and 13 bases lay in between. The CDR3 nucleotides are TGTGCCATCAGTTCGACGGACAGCCCCTACGAGCAGTACTTC. Its translation is CAISSTDSPYEQYF.

This chain links TRBV18 with TRBJ1-3, with unresolved D. Trimming removed 3 bases from V and 4 bases from J, with 16 bases in between. Per the germline V gene, CDR1 is KGHSH and CDR2 is LQKENI. The CDR3 has 16 amino acids. The CDR3: CASSPPTKQLGNTIYF. CDR3 sequence (DNA): TGTGCCAGCTCACCTCCGACAAAGCAGCTCGGAAACACCATATATTTT.

The chain carries TRBV19 and TRBJ2-7; D tentatively fits TRBD1 or TRBD2 (5 bases each). The CDR3 length is 15 residues. The V end was cut by 9 bases, the J end by 2 bases, with 20 bases between. Looked up from germline, CDR1 is LNHDA and CDR2 is SQIVND (reference sequence). CDR3 sequence (DNA): TGTGCCAGCAGCACAACCGGGACCGGGACCTACGAGCAGTACTTC. Translated, it gives CASSTTGTGTYEQYF. The full variable domain, with the rest looked up from reference TRBV19 and TRBJ2-7, is DGGITQSPKYLFRKEGQNVTLSCEQNLNHDAMYWYRQDPGQGLRLIYYSQIVNDFQKGDIAEGYSVSREKKESFPLTVTSAQKNPTAFYLCASSTTGTGTYEQYFGPGTRLTVT.

V gene TRBV11-2 combines with J gene TRBJ2-3; D gene ambiguous. The CDR3 is 13 residues long. From germline, CDR1 is SGHAT and CDR2 FQNNGV. Trimming removed 5 bases at V and 0 bases at J, with 6 bases between. The CDR3 protein is CASSITSTDTQYF. CDR3 nucleotide sequence: TGTGCCAGCAGCATTACTAGCACAGATACGCAGTATTTT.

Written as DNA, the CDR3 is TGTGCCAGCAGACACAGGGCTAGGGCCGGGGAGCTGTTTTTT. Translating gives CASRHRARAGELFF. This rearrangement joins TRBV6-5 to TRBJ2-2; tentatively, D is TRBD1 (6 bases). V gave up 6 bases and J gave up 6 bases, with 14 bases separating them. Germline V gene sequence: CDR1 MNHEY, CDR2 SVGAGI. The CDR3 sequence is 14 residues long.

V usage is TRBV6-2 or TRBV6-3 and J usage is TRBJ1-3, with D tentatively TRBD1 (5 bases). The CDR3 loop spans 15 amino acids. V was cut by 4 bases and J by 5 bases, with 15 bases left in between. From germline, CDR1 is MNHEY and CDR2 SVGEGT. Written as DNA, the CDR3 is TGTGCCAGCAGTTCCCAAGGGACGGTCCGAAACACCATATATTTT. This translates into CASSSQGTVRNTIYF.

The chain is built from TRBV7-9 and TRBJ1-2; the D gene is possibly TRBD1 (5 bases). Trimming took 2 bases from V and 12 from J, leaving 10 bases between them. Germline CDR1 and CDR2: SEHNR and FQNEAQ (reference sequence). This CDR3 region has 11 residues. The CDR3 DNA reads TGTGCCAGCAGCTTACCGGGGGAGCACACCTTC. The encoded protein is CASSLPGEHTF.

This clonotype is medium-sized in the sample. The chain recombines TRBV13 with TRBJ2-6, with D possibly being TRBD1 (5 bases). Germline values: CDR1 PRHDT, CDR2 FYEKMQ (reference sequence). V was shortened by 6 bases and J by 4 bases, with 7 bases between the two germline ends. The CDR3 has 13 amino acids. The CDR3, as DNA: TGTGCCAGCAGGGGGCTCGGGGCCAACGTCCTGACTTTC. It codes for CASRGLGANVLTF.

V gene TRBV29-1 combines with J gene TRBJ2-7; 16 nucleotides align to TRBD2. J lost 4 bases, V lost 7 bases, and 4 bases had no gene match. This CDR3 is 14 amino acids long. Germline values: CDR1 SQVTM, CDR2 ANQGSEA. The CDR3 DNA sequence: TGCAGCGCCGGGACTAGCGGGGGGGCTTACGAGCAGTACTTC. It specifies CSAGTSGGAYEQYF.

The genes are TRBV7-9 and TRBJ2-2; D gene ambiguous. The CDR3 spans 13 residues. Trimming left V 1 base short and J 3 bases short, with 3 bases between. CDR1 and CDR2 (germline): SEHNR, FQNEAQ (reference sequence). CDR3 sequence (DNA): TGTGCCAGCAGCTTAGTCGACACCGGGGAGCTGTTTTTT. Protein: CASSLVDTGELFF.

The V and J genes are TRBV14 and TRBJ2-1; TRBD1 is a possible D gene (5 bases). V lost 4 bases and J lost 5, with 15 bases in between. Germline V gives CDR1 SGHDN, CDR2 FVKESK. CDR3 length: 15 amino acids. Here the CDR3 reads CASSRFSGIDNEQFF. For the CDR3, the DNA is TGTGCCAGCAGCCGATTTTCAGGGATCGACAATGAGCAGTTCTTC.

V usage is TRBV14 and J usage is TRBJ2-7; D call uncertain. This CDR3 region has 13 residues. Germline CDR1 and CDR2: SGHDN and FVKESK. V gave up 7 bases and J gave up 0 bases, with 10 bases separating them. CDR3 amino acids: CASNDGSSYEQYF. The CDR3 DNA follows: TGTGCCAGCAATGACGGCAGCTCCTACGAGCAGTACTTC.

This clonotype is medium-sized within its sample. The chain employs TRBV19 and TRBJ1-2; 7 nucleotides match TRBD1. The junction had 10 bases not matched to a gene; V was cut back by 6 bases and J by 3 bases. The CDR3 totals 15 residues. Germline values: CDR1 LNHDA, CDR2 SQIVND (reference sequence). The CDR3 sequence: CASSLYRTGDYGYTF. The CDR3 nucleotides are TGTGCCAGTAGCCTATACCGGACAGGAGACTATGGCTACACCTTC.

By frequency in the sample, this clonotype is medium-sized. V usage is TRBV27 and J usage is TRBJ2-3; maybe TRBD2 (6 bases). Germline V gene data show CDR1 as MNHEY and CDR2 as SMNVEV (reference sequence). The CDR3 consists of 14 residues. The V and J ends lost 8 bases and 1 base respectively, with 13 bases between them. Here the CDR3 DNA reads TGTGCCAGCTGGGCTAGCGTTCGCACAGATACGCAGTATTTT. Its translation is CASWASVRTDTQYF.

A few counts support this clonotype. This rearrangement joins TRBV13 to TRBJ2-5; D assignment may be TRBD1 or TRBD2 (6 bases each). CDR3 length: 17 residues. The V gene lost 6 bases and the J gene lost 5 bases, with 25 bases spanning the gap. Germline V gene data show CDR1 as PRHDT and CDR2 as FYEKMQ (reference sequence). The DNA for the CDR3 is TGTGCCAGCAGTGAAGTAGTCGGGGGTAGAGGGGGGGAGACCCAGTACTTC. Encoded protein: CASSEVVGGRGGETQYF. Variable domain in full (rest from reference TRBV13 and TRBJ2-5): AAGVIQSPRHLIKEKRETATLKCYPIPRHDTVYWYQQGPGQDPQFLISFYEKMQSDKGSIPDRFSAQQFSDYHSELNMSSLELGDSALYFCASSEVVGGRGGETQYFGPGTRLLVL.

V is TRBV7-9 and J is TRBJ2-7; 7 positions agree with TRBD1. The germline gives CDR1 SEHNR, CDR2 FQNEAQ (reference sequence). V lost 5 bases, J lost 2 bases, and 9 bases stayed unmatched. The CDR3 is 15 residues long. The CDR3 DNA is TGTGCCAGCAGCACCCGACAGGGTAGAACCTACGAGCAGTACTTC. Translated, it gives CASSTRQGRTYEQYF.